The clone carrying this T cell receptor (beta chain) was detected only once. Its antigen is not identified. This sample includes further DNA sequences coding for the same CDR3. Sequencing was performed with immunoSEQ multiplex PCR; in TCRdb, only in-frame clones are kept and a portion is missing. Of just over 2,000,000 clones listed, roughly 95% were seen once; the top ten hold 1% to 1.3%. This sample was included in a study of shared clonotypes between healthy human individuals. CDR3 size: 13 residues. CDR1 and CDR2 (germline): SGHAT, FQNNGV. The ends were cut back, 0 bases at V and 3 bases at J, with 6 bases in the middle. Naive CD8 populations comprised CD45RO-negative cells positively selected for CCR7, excluding terminally differentiated effector memory CD45RA+ cells. Study-level findings and limits: Generally, naive subsets (rather than memory subsets) showed larger estimated richness.

Sample: naive CD8+ T cells sorted from blood. The sequence was collected from a man aged 18 to 30 in good health. The V call is TRBV11-2, the J call TRBJ2-7; D unclear. The CDR3 DNA is TGTGCCAGCAGCTTAGAACGCGACTACGAGCAGTACTTC. This translates into CASSLERDYEQYF.